This T cell receptor beta chain was sequenced during a study of response to subunit inactivated influenza vaccine. TCRdb redid the calling of the RT-PCR reads with MiXCR, one entry per CDR3 protein. Of 650,000 to 800,000 distinct CDR3 sequences in the sample, around 13% were seen once. This clonotype turned up a few times. The clonotype originates from a man aged 50-60 years who received an inactivated influenza vaccine. The material was PBMCs from blood, obtained about 14 days before vaccination.

The CDR3 spells CASSHLPGPSMNTEAFF. The CDR3 DNA is TGCGCCAGCAGCCACCTACCGGGGCCTTCCATGAACACTGAAGCTTTCTTT. This chain joins TRBV4-1 and TRBJ1-1; possibly TRBD1 for D (5 bases). V was cut by 3 bases and J by 0 bases, with 17 bases left in between. This CDR3 is 17 amino acids long. Germline CDR1 MGHRA, CDR2 YSYEKL.